This T cell receptor (beta chain) was identified in a study of T cell responses to AZD1222 COVID-19 vaccine. Study observations and caveats: No day 14 peak samples; only post-peak repertoires were characterized. Donors were mostly white British, more females; clonal diversity possibly underestimated.

Trimming stripped 0 bases from V and 2 bases from J, with 10 bases between. CDR1 and CDR2 (germline): LGHNA, YSLEER. The CDR3 is 15 amino acids. Measured with immunoSEQ multiplex PCR; TCRdb has only the in-frame clones, and not every one. The table lists around 70,000 clones, more than 65% of them singletons. The sample holds a few counts of this clone. Its cognate antigen is unknown. This sequence originates from an adult in good health. The J gene is TRBJ1-2, the V gene TRBV4-3; the D is unclear. The sample was peripheral blood, taken on day 0 of MenACWY control vaccination. Written as DNA, the CDR3 is TGCGCCAGCAGCCAAGATCATCAGAGAAACTATGGCTACACCTTC. Translated, it gives CASSQDHQRNYGYTF.